The T cell receptor beta chain under discussion was sequenced for a study of blood T cell repertoires in COVID-19. Turning to the study itself: Samples taken during acute and convalescent COVID-19 were collected in the United States, Italy and Spain. From T cells, B-cell-depleted T cells, or PBMCs came the material, which was cDNA or gDNA.

Original data processing: Estimated nucleated cell counts came from reference gene primer amplification. Measured with immunoSEQ multiplex PCR; TCRdb has only the in-frame clones, and not every one. The V and J calls and clone size were taken over from that table, and D and trimming were inferred from the DNA. The sample records roughly 120,000 clones, around 80% being singletons. The germline V gene encodes CDR1 GTSNPN and CDR2 SVGIG (reference sequence). The CDR3 runs 9 residues. Trimming removed 7 bases from V and 10 bases from J, with 11 bases in between. Sequences were obtained from peripheral blood. The TCR originated in a man in his 70s with acute or convalescent COVID-19. This chain uses TRBV30 with TRBJ2-7; unclear D gene. CDR3 protein: CAYGRPQYF. The CDR3 nucleotides read TGTGCCTACGGCAGGCCCCAGTACTTC.